The 24 T cell receptor beta chains below were found in one sample sequenced in a study of human T cells and chemical hapten exposure. Time point given: pre-sensitization, week 0. Treatment reported: therapeutic diphenylcyclopropenone sensitization with weekly scalp DPC. TCRdb analysed the RACE reads with MiXCR anew, one entry per CDR3 protein. This table has some 360,000 distinct CDR3 sequences, 5% to 6.5% appearing once. This sample comprised whole blood, obtained in connection with sensitization to the hapten diphenylcyclopropenone (DPC). The source is a woman aged 45-65 years with alopecia areata. Some clones in this sample may be carry-over from other donors' samples.

There are many counts of this clonotype. The chain employs TRBV27 and TRBJ2-5, with D possibly called TRBD1 or TRBD2 (5 bases each). Trimming left V 5 bases short and J 5 bases short, with 15 bases between. The CDR3 is 14 amino acids. Per the germline V gene, CDR1 is MNHEY and CDR2 is SMNVEV (reference sequence). This chain's CDR3 is CASSIGTGEETQYF. The CDR3 nucleotides are TGTGCCAGCAGTATAGGGACCGGGGAGGAGACCCAGTACTTC.

The rearrangement links TRBV4-1 to TRBJ2-3; the D is unclear. Between the trimmed V and J ends, which lost 0 bases and 5 bases, there was a span of 9 bases. This CDR3 has 14 amino acids. Germline V gene lookup returns CDR1 MGHRA and CDR2 YSYEKL. The CDR3 DNA reads as TGCGCCAGCAGCCAAGACCAAATGGAAGATACGCAGTATTTT. Translating gives CASSQDQMEDTQYF.

This clonotype was recorded at least ten times. CDR3 sequence reads: CASSLRGNADTQYF. The CDR3 DNA reads TGTGCCAGCAGTCTCCGTGGGAATGCAGATACGCAGTATTTT. The chain has TRBV12-3 or TRBV12-4 and TRBJ2-3; no reliable D call. Trimming removed 5 bases at V and 4 bases at J, with 13 bases between. CDR3 length equals 14 residues.

The chain couples TRBV4-2 to TRBJ1-2, with a possible D match to TRBD1 (6 bases). Germline V gene sequence: CDR1 LGHNA, CDR2 YNFKEQ. The CDR3 loop spans 15 amino acids. Trimming cost V 1 base and J 0 bases, with 9 bases left between them. This chain's CDR3 is CASSQGGGANYGYTF. For the CDR3, the DNA is TGTGCCAGCAGCCAAGGAGGGGGAGCTAACTATGGCTACACCTTC.

This clonotype was counted many times. This sequence joins TRBV20-1 and TRBJ2-3; 7 bases map to TRBD2. V trimming: 0 bases; J trimming: 2 bases; junction bases outside the gene matches: 5. The length of the CDR3 is 15 residues. Germline V lookup: CDR1 DFQATT, CDR2 SNEGSKA (reference sequence). CDR3 in amino acids: CSARDPAGPTDTQYF. CDR3 sequence (DNA): TGCAGTGCTAGAGATCCAGCGGGGCCCACAGATACGCAGTATTTT.

A few counts support this clonotype. This rearrangement joins TRBV6-5 to TRBJ1-1, with a possible D match to TRBD1 (5 bases). The CDR3 is 13 amino acids. CDR1 is MNHEY, CDR2 SVGAGI, per germline. The ends were cut back, 6 bases at V and 0 bases at J, with 8 bases in the middle. CDR3 in DNA: TGTGCCAGCAGGGAGGGGTTGAACACTGAAGCTTTCTTT. Its protein product is CASREGLNTEAFF.

At least ten counts were recorded for this clonotype. The chain recombines TRBV5-1 with TRBJ1-1, with 8 bases that match TRBD1. This CDR3 is 14 amino acids long. CDR1 is SGHRS and CDR2 is YFSETQ in the germline V gene. The J segment lost 2 bases and the V segment lost 4 bases, leaving 4 bases of the junction unmatched. For the CDR3, the DNA is TGCGCCAGCAGCAACGGACAGGGAAACACTGAAGCTTTCTTT. Its translation is CASSNGQGNTEAFF. Drawing the rest from reference TRBV5-1 and TRBJ1-1, the complete variable domain is KAGVTQTPRYLIKTRGQQVTLSCSPISGHRSVSWYQQTPGQGLQFLFEYFSETQRNKGNFPGRFSGRQFSNSRSEMNVSTLELGDSALYLCASSNGQGNTEAFFGQGTRLTVV.

This clonotype was seen more than once but under ten times. CDR3 sequence reads: CASRHRGNNEKLFF. DNA of the CDR3: TGTGCCAGCAGACACAGGGGGAACAATGAAAAACTGTTTTTT. V gene TRBV6-1 combines with J gene TRBJ1-4; 8 bases map to TRBD1. Germline CDR1 and CDR2: MNHNS and SASEGT. The CDR3 runs 14 residues. With V trimmed by 6 bases and J by 5 bases, 5 bases remained unmatched.

The table lists this clonotype with many counts. The J gene is TRBJ2-1, the V gene TRBV7-2; maybe TRBD2 (6 bases). CDR3 size: 12 residues. The V end lost 4 bases, the J end lost 9 bases, and 10 bases lay between the germline ends. Looked up from germline, CDR1 is SGHTA and CDR2 is FQGNSA. The CDR3 reads CASSSSSVEQFF. Here the CDR3 DNA reads TGTGCCAGCAGCTCCTCTAGCGTTGAGCAGTTCTTC. Filled out from reference TRBV7-2 and TRBJ2-1, the complete variable domain reads GAGVSQSPSNKVTEKGKDVELRCDPISGHTALYWYRQSLGQGLEFLIYFQGNSAPDKSGLPSDRFSAERTGGSVSTLTIQRTQQEDSAVYLCASSSSSVEQFFGPGTRLTVL.

Ten or more counts support this clonotype. The CDR3 sequence: CASSYGTSRGELFF. CDR3 DNA sequence: TGTGCCAGCAGTTACGGCACTAGTAGGGGGGAGCTGTTTTTT. This chain links TRBV6-6 with TRBJ2-2; perhaps TRBD2 as D (5 bases). Germline V gives CDR1 MNHNY, CDR2 SVGAGI (reference sequence). With 2 bases removed from V and 8 bases from J, the gap between germline ends came to 12 bases. The CDR3 runs to 14 residues.

The rearrangement uses TRBV7-2 and TRBJ1-2; 12 positions match TRBD1. V lost 0 bases, J lost 7 bases, and 9 bases stayed unmatched. This CDR3 is 17 amino acids long. Germline-derived CDR1 and CDR2 are SGHTA and FQGNSA. The CDR3 region has the DNA TGTGCCAGCAGCTTAGCGCTGCGGGGACAGGGGGCTGGTGGCTACACCTTC. Its protein product is CASSLALRGQGAGGYTF.

This clonotype was seen a handful of times. The chain joins TRBV6-2 or TRBV6-3 to TRBJ1-1; D unresolved. Per germline, CDR1 MNHEY and CDR2 SVGEGT. This CDR3 spans 12 amino acids. The V and J ends lost 2 bases and 10 bases respectively, with 11 bases between them. The CDR3 DNA follows: TGTGCCAGCAGTTACCCAAACTCCGGAGCTTTCTTT. Encoded protein: CASSYPNSGAFF.

This clonotype was observed a handful of times. The rearrangement uses TRBV7-9 and TRBJ2-1; either TRBD1 or TRBD2 may supply D (6 bases each). Germline values: CDR1 SEHNR, CDR2 FQNEAQ (reference sequence). The CDR3 runs 14 residues. Trimming took off 4 bases at V and 8 bases at J, with 15 bases between the two ends. The CDR3 nucleotides are TGTGCCAGCAGCTGGGGGGCCGGGGATCATGAGCAGTTCTTC. As protein: CASSWGAGDHEQFF.

Only a few counts were recorded for this clonotype. V gene TRBV7-8 combines with J gene TRBJ2-7; D is possibly TRBD1 or TRBD2 (6 bases each). The V end lost 2 bases, the J end lost 4 bases, and 15 bases lay between the germline ends. CDR3 length: 15 amino acids. Germline CDR1 SGHVS, CDR2 FQNEAQ. CDR3 coding DNA: TGTGCCAGCAGCTTAAACCCAGGGGAGGTATACGAGCAGTACTTC. This translates into CASSLNPGEVYEQYF.

The chain combines TRBV6-1 with TRBJ2-7; a weak D match, TRBD1 (6 bases). The CDR3 spans 13 residues. Germline CDR1 MNHNS, CDR2 SASEGT. The V end lost 5 bases, the J end lost 4 bases, and 12 bases lay between the germline ends. The CDR3 reads CASSRTEDYEQYF. The CDR3 DNA follows: TGTGCCAGCAGTCGGACAGAAGATTACGAGCAGTACTTC.

This clonotype was picked up a small number of times. The rearrangement joins TRBV5-1 to TRBJ2-7; TRBD2 is a possible D gene (5 bases). Between the trimmed V and J ends, which lost 4 bases and 2 bases, there was a span of 10 bases. The CDR3 covers 13 residues. Germline V gene lookup returns CDR1 SGHRS and CDR2 YFSETQ. In DNA form, the CDR3 reads TGCGCCAGCAGCCCGGAGGTAACCTACGAGCAGTACTTC. Amino acids: CASSPEVTYEQYF. Drawing the rest from reference TRBV5-1 and TRBJ2-7, the complete variable domain is KAGVTQTPRYLIKTRGQQVTLSCSPISGHRSVSWYQQTPGQGLQFLFEYFSETQRNKGNFPGRFSGRQFSNSRSEMNVSTLELGDSALYLCASSPEVTYEQYFGPGTRLTVT.

This clonotype was seen a handful of times. V is TRBV5-1 and J is TRBJ2-2; perhaps TRBD1 as D (6 bases). The CDR3 has 15 amino acids. In germline, CDR1 is SGHRS, CDR2 YFSETQ. V gave up 6 bases and J gave up 0 bases, with 12 bases separating them. The chain's CDR3 is CASTLGTPNTGELFF. The CDR3 bases are TGCGCCAGCACCCTGGGGACACCGAACACCGGGGAGCTGTTTTTT.

CDR3 residues: CASSSAGTGVNTEAFF. The CDR3 coding sequence is TGCGCCAGCAGCTCGGCCGGGACAGGGGTGAACACTGAAGCTTTCTTT. V and J are TRBV5-1 and TRBJ1-1; TRBD1 agrees at 10 bases. The CDR3 is 16 amino acids. V trimming: 3 bases; J trimming: 0 bases; junction bases outside the gene matches: 5. The germline V gene has CDR1 SGHRS and CDR2 YFSETQ.

In its sample, this clonotype was seen a few times. The V call is TRBV19, the J call TRBJ2-1; no reliable D call. The V end lost 3 bases, the J end lost 2 bases, and 11 bases lay between the germline ends. CDR1 LNHDA and CDR2 SQIVND come from the germline V gene (reference sequence). The length of the CDR3 is 15 residues. The DNA for the CDR3 is TGTGCCAGTAGTATCGGGCAGAGGCCCTACAATGAGCAGTTCTTC. It encodes CASSIGQRPYNEQFF.

The chain is built from TRBV7-8 and TRBJ1-1; TRBD1 is a possible D gene (6 bases). Germline V gene lookup returns CDR1 SGHVS and CDR2 FQNEAQ. Deletions cut 1 base from V and 5 bases from J, with 14 bases between. The CDR3 consists of 15 residues. The CDR3, as DNA: TGTGCCAGCAGCTTAGACAGGGCCTCAAAAACTGAAGCTTTCTTT. It yields the protein CASSLDRASKTEAFF.

There are many counts of this clonotype. The chain employs TRBV5-1 and TRBJ2-1, with a tentative D call TRBD1 (5 bases). The CDR3 consists of 13 residues. The germline CDR1 and CDR2 sequences are SGHRS and YFSETQ. V lost 4 bases and J 4 bases, leaving 9 bases between the germline ends. The chain's CDR3 is CASSPQEYNEQFF. CDR3 coding DNA: TGCGCCAGCAGCCCACAGGAGTACAATGAGCAGTTCTTC.

This clonotype has just a few counts. This rearrangement joins TRBV28 to TRBJ1-1; 9 positions agree with TRBD1. The germline CDR1 and CDR2 sequences are MDHEN and SYDVKM. V dropped 10 bases and J dropped 4; count of bases not matched to a gene: 13. The CDR3 has 15 residues. CDR3 bases: TGTGCCACCCAGGGGACAGGGAAAGATGGCACTGAAGCTTTCTTT. It specifies CATQGTGKDGTEAFF. The full variable domain, with the rest looked up from reference TRBV28 and TRBJ1-1, is DVKVTQSSRYLVKRTGEKVFLECVQDMDHENMFWYRQDPGLGLRLIYFSYDVKMKEKGDIPEGYSVSREKKERFSLILESASTNQTSMYLCATQGTGKDGTEAFFGQGTRLTVV.

There are many counts of this clonotype. The gene calls are TRBV7-2 and TRBJ2-7; TRBD2 agrees at 9 bases. Looked up from germline, CDR1 is SGHTA and CDR2 is FQGNSA. The CDR3 sequence is 14 residues long. The ends lost 4 bases at V and 6 bases at J; junction bases unmatched: 7. The CDR3: CASSYPGLAFEQYF. The CDR3 nucleotides are TGTGCCAGCAGCTACCCGGGACTAGCCTTCGAGCAGTACTTC.

This chain links TRBV11-2 with TRBJ2-7; TRBD2 agrees at 9 bases. The CDR3 sequence is 14 residues long. Trimming took 5 bases from V and 7 from J; bases not matched to a gene: 9. Germline CDR1 reads SGHAT; CDR2 reads FQNNGV. CDR3: CASSKAGLAGEQYF. The DNA for the CDR3 is TGTGCCAGCAGCAAAGCGGGGCTAGCGGGGGAGCAGTACTTC.